The 6 T cell receptor beta chains below all came from one sample that was sequenced in a study of T cells in localized non-small cell lung cancer. Clones were read by immunoSEQ multiplex PCR, and TCRdb kept only the in-frame ones, dropping some. Among under 150,000 clones listed, 70% to 90% were seen once. Sequencing used peripheral blood, obtained before any cancer treatment. The receptors were gathered from a female donor aged 60 or older with stage I lung adenocarcinoma.

In DNA form, the CDR3 reads TGTGCCAGCAAGGGACTCCCCGGCAATGAGCAGTTCTTC. Protein: CASKGLPGNEQFF. The J gene is TRBJ2-1, the V gene TRBV2; D perhaps matches TRBD2 (6 bases). CDR3 size: 13 residues. V shed 7 bases and J shed 6 bases, with 13 bases lying between them. Germline V CDR1 and CDR2: SNHLY, FYNNEI.

The rearrangement links TRBV4-2 to TRBJ2-1; no clear D. The CDR3 loop spans 18 amino acids. From germline, CDR1 is LGHNA and CDR2 YNFKEQ. Trimming pared 0 bases from V and 0 bases from J, leaving 15 bases between. CDR3 bases: TGTGCCAGCAGCCAAGATCCACCATATTCTAGCTCCTACAATGAGCAGTTCTTC. Protein: CASSQDPPYSSSYNEQFF.

V and J are TRBV4-1 and TRBJ2-7, with 7 bases matching TRBD1. In germline, CDR1 is MGHRA, CDR2 YSYEKL. The CDR3 loop spans 15 amino acids. V lost 3 bases to trimming and J lost 2 bases; unmatched junction nucleotides: 7. The CDR3 loop is CASSHLQGTTYEQYF. Written as DNA, the CDR3 is TGCGCCAGCAGCCACCTACAGGGGACAACCTACGAGCAGTACTTC.

This chain connects TRBV5-1 to TRBJ2-1, with D maybe TRBD2 (5 bases). The germline gives CDR1 SGHRS, CDR2 YFSETQ. V was trimmed by 0 bases and J by 2 bases, leaving 12 bases between them. The CDR3 totals 16 residues. The CDR3 spells CASSLDPSGAYNEQFF. The DNA of the CDR3 is TGCGCCAGCAGCTTGGATCCCAGCGGAGCCTACAATGAGCAGTTCTTC.

A few counts support this clone. This rearrangement joins TRBV5-1 to TRBJ2-1, with 10 bases fitting TRBD2. CDR1 SGHRS and CDR2 YFSETQ come from the germline V gene. This CDR3 is 13 amino acids long. V shed 5 bases, J shed 6 bases, and the junction held 2 bases outside the gene matches. In DNA form, the CDR3 reads TGCGCCAGCAGAGCGGGAGGGCCCAATGAGCAGTTCTTC. Protein: CASRAGGPNEQFF.

The gene calls are TRBV19 and TRBJ2-7, with 9 bases lining up with TRBD2. CDR3 length: 15 amino acids. Per the germline V gene, CDR1 is LNHDA and CDR2 is SQIVND (reference sequence). V lost 5 bases, J lost 2 bases, and 7 bases stayed unmatched. The chain's CDR3 is CASSSQREAPYEQYF. As DNA, the CDR3 is TGTGCCAGTAGTTCACAGCGGGAGGCCCCCTACGAGCAGTACTTC.